This TCR beta chain was recovered during a study of blood T cells in healthy people across ages (dated by TCRdb to between 2015 and 2017). At the level of the whole study: In model experiments, roughly one uniquely barcoded TCR beta cDNA molecule per two T cells was captured by template switching. The study analyzed two additional independent replicas of 1 million unique cDNA reads from the same blood draw for two donors, one aged 18 to 30 and one aged 80 or older. To avoid experimental bias, donors of different ages were spread randomly across the sequencing lanes. Age-related changes in TCR beta repertoire diversity were measured in the study by deep sequencing normalized with unique cDNA molecular identifiers. The donors were split into four age groups: young (average around 16 years), middle-aged (roughly 39), aged (over 55) and long-lived (roughly 80).

Broad study findings and their caveats: Observed TCR beta diversity correlated strongly with the percentage of naive T cells measured by flow cytometry. Compared with the aged group, the long-lived group had more naive CD4+ T cells, fewer expanded clones and increased TCR diversity, a pattern suggesting age selection. As age increased, observed TCR beta diversity per million T cells dropped in a roughly linear way, and a significant reduction was already evident by age around 41. Since profiling was done on bulk unsorted PBMCs, naive and antigen-experienced compartments could not be conclusively compared. The CMV infection status of donors was not known, potentially confounding age-related changes in expanded clonotypes. Estimates of total diversity based on one million sequenced T cells were considered lower bounds and underestimates.

The CDR3 sequence holds 14 residues, the cysteine and phenylalanine included. Only the CDR3 part of the read is kept: 42 bases, read in frame from the first base. The V end loses 4 bases and the J end loses 7 bases, and a stretch of 15 bases separates them. The germline V gene supplies CDR1 SGHRS and CDR2 YFSETQ. Turning to this clonotype: Its antigen target is currently unknown. No quality values exist for individual bases; no much larger clone is one base distant.

The donors were roughly 39 Caucasian individuals from Russia, aged 6 to 90 years, who were systemically healthy. Each donor gave approximately 9.3 milliliters of peripheral blood, collected into EDTA-treated Vacutainer tubes. Ficoll-Paque density-gradient centrifugation was used to isolate PBMCs, with at least 6.5 million per sample. Total RNA was extracted from PBMCs with Trizol reagent, with at least 6 micrograms obtained per sample. The percentages of naive CD45RAhigh/CD27high T cells were determined by flow cytometry on a PBMC aliquot from every donor. Library generation was performed with 5' RACE. TCRdb lists the instrument as Illumina HiSeq 2500. The second PCR ran for roughly 7 to 12 cycles and used a J-beta primer mix along with a sample-barcoded 5' primer. A template-switch 5' adaptor carrying 12 random nucleotides introduced a unique molecular identifier onto each TCR beta cDNA molecule. Each sample yielded at least 3 million CDR3-containing paired-end reads. First-strand cDNA synthesis was performed from all RNA using the Mint cDNA synthesis kit, with priming by a TRBC-specific oligonucleotide. Following uracil-DNA glycosylase treatment, all cDNA underwent a first 18-cycle PCR with the universal primers M1SS and BC2_uni_R. The authors' pipeline ran thus. For normalization, 1 million high-quality reads, each with a distinct molecular identifier, were randomly selected from each sample. Reads sharing molecular identifiers were discarded rather than binned into consensus sequences. MiTCR, set to a Q25 quality threshold and the strictest error-elimination algorithm, was used for CDR3 identification, clonotype clustering and error correction. A nonparametric unseen species model with Euler transformation was used to estimate lower-bound total TCR beta diversity. TCRdb trimmed the raw reads at Q25, called clones with MiXCR and kept productive beta chains. One record per CDR3 amino acid sequence lists the most common genes and DNA. The V and J calls and clone size are TCRdb's, not the authors'. In all, the sample holds hundreds of thousands of distinct CDR3 sequences, and roughly three fifths of those were seen once. The biggest ten clones account for 25% to 30% of the sample.

Sequencing was carried out using blood. Recombination linked TRBV5-1 to TRBJ2-1; the D call is tentative, TRBD1 or TRBD2, as each matches 5 bases. The clonotype comes from a middle-aged man in good health. The CDR3 protein sequence reads: CASSTGTHGNEQFF. Read as DNA, the sequence is TGCGCCAGCAGCACCGGGACCCATGGGAATGAGCAGTTCTTC.